The 11 T cell receptor beta chains below were found in one sample sequenced in a study of CD8+CD57+ T cells in acquired aplastic anemia. It was genomic DNA that served as the template for profiling TCR beta VDJ and CDR3. MiXCR was run by TCRdb on the reads, yielding one entry per CDR3 protein. The table includes some 220,000 distinct CDR3 sequences, 34% detected once. The sequenced sample consisted of sorted CD4+, CD8+, or CD8+CD57+ T cells (not recorded which) from PBMCs. All receptors derive from a human donor in good health, serving as a control.

J is TRBJ2-1 and V is TRBV5-1, with a tentative D call TRBD1 (6 bases). The germline gives CDR1 SGHRS, CDR2 YFSETQ. The CDR3 totals 15 residues. With 4 bases removed from V and 2 bases from J, the gap between germline ends came to 13 bases. CDR3 nucleotide sequence: TGCGCCAGCAGCCCAAGACAGGACACCTACAATGAGCAGTTCTTC. It codes for CASSPRQDTYNEQFF.

This clonotype was counted only a few times. Just one base apart from a much larger clone, this may be a read error. The conserved final phenylalanine or tryptophan is absent from the CDR3, which likely points to a read error. This chain connects TRBV20-1 to TRBJ1-4, with D uncertain. The CDR3 contains 14 residues. The germline CDR1 and CDR2 sequences are DFQATT and SNEGSKA (reference sequence). The germline V and J ends were trimmed by 6 bases and 5 bases, with 16 bases remaining between them. Written as DNA, the CDR3 is TGCAGTGCCATCACTCCCGGGGAAAATGAAAAACTGTTTCTT. This sequence encodes CSAITPGENEKLFL.

The chain links TRBV11-3 to TRBJ2-7; D remains ambiguous. V was pared by 5 bases and J by 7 bases, with 9 bases between. CDR3 length: 11 residues. CDR1 is SGHNT and CDR2 is YENEEA in the germline V gene. The CDR3: CASSPAEEQYF. The CDR3 DNA sequence: TGTGCCAGCAGCCCTGCCGAGGAGCAGTACTTC.

This clonotype was seen only a few times. One end of the junction varies from germline; a read error may be responsible. The chain links TRBV19 to TRBJ1-5; 7 nucleotides agree with TRBD1. This CDR3 is built from 15 residues. The germline gives CDR1 LNHDA, CDR2 SQIVND (reference sequence). CDR3 nucleotide sequence: TGTGCCAGTGGTATGCCCGGGACAGGCAATCAGCCCCAGCATTTT. This gives the protein CASGMPGTGNQPQHF.

This clonotype was observed once. Here the CDR3 reads CASSQPQGNYGYTF. The CDR3 coding sequence is TGTGCCAGCAGCCAGCCCCAGGGTAACTATGGCTACACCTTC. The chain recombines TRBV7-9 with TRBJ1-2; tentatively, D is TRBD1 (5 bases). CDR1 and CDR2 (germline): SEHNR, FQNEAQ (reference sequence). The CDR3 sequence is 14 residues long. Trimming took off 5 bases at V and 1 base at J, with 11 bases between the two ends.

The chain recombines TRBV11-2 with TRBJ2-1; 9 bases are shared with TRBD1. CDR1 and CDR2 (germline): SGHAT, FQNNGV. Trimming cost V 5 bases and J 0 bases; bases outside gene matches: 2. The CDR3 has 15 residues. Written as DNA, the CDR3 is TGTGCCAGCAGCGCGGACAGGGGCTCCTACAATGAGCAGTTCTTC. It is translated as CASSADRGSYNEQFF.

This clonotype was seen only a few times. The chain carries TRBV28 and TRBJ1-6; no firm D call. Germline lookup yields CDR1 MDHEN and CDR2 SYDVKM. Trimming stripped 5 bases from V and 0 bases from J, with 17 bases between. The CDR3 consists of 18 residues. DNA for the CDR3: TGTGCCAGCAGTCCGACCCTCGGACGGAGCTCCTATAATTCACCCCTCCACTTT. It specifies CASSPTLGRSSYNSPLHF.

This clonotype was counted many times. The chain uses TRBV20-1 and TRBJ2-3; D not certain. The CDR3 covers 13 residues. CDR1 and CDR2 (germline): DFQATT, SNEGSKA (reference sequence). The germline V and J ends were trimmed by 1 base and 3 bases, with 8 bases remaining between them. DNA of the CDR3: TGCAGTGCTAGAGCCACGGGTACAGATACGCAGTATTTT. Translated: CSARATGTDTQYF.

The chain is built from TRBV10-3 and TRBJ1-1; no definite D call. CDR3 length equals 14 residues. V was shortened by 2 bases and J by 1 base, with 8 bases between the two germline ends. Germline V gene sequence: CDR1 ENHRY, CDR2 SYGVKD. The CDR3: CAISEVGRNTEAFF. As DNA, the CDR3 is TGTGCCATCAGTGAGGTCGGACGGAACACTGAAGCTTTCTTT.

This clonotype was recorded at least ten times. V is TRBV7-3 and J is TRBJ1-1; D is perhaps TRBD1 (5 bases). Trimming pared 5 bases from V and 1 base from J, leaving 8 bases between. This CDR3 is built from 13 residues. The germline V gene encodes CDR1 SGHTA and CDR2 FQGTGA. CDR3 loop: CASSTGQNTEAFF. The DNA of the CDR3 is TGTGCCAGCAGCACTGGACAGAACACTGAAGCTTTCTTT.

This clonotype was picked up many times. This chain joins TRBV5-1 and TRBJ2-3; no clear D. Germline CDR1 SGHRS, CDR2 YFSETQ. The CDR3 sequence is 14 residues long. Trimming pared 0 bases from V and 6 bases from J, leaving 11 bases between. As DNA, the CDR3 is TGCGCCAGCAGCTTGGGGGCCACCGTCGATACGCAGTATTTT. Translated: CASSLGATVDTQYF.